A selection of T cell receptor beta chains follows, all from one sample in a study of early T cells in non-severe SARS-CoV-2 infection. TCRdb called the 5' RACE reads again in MiXCR, with one record for every CDR3 protein. The sample has over 80,000 distinct CDR3 sequences, 14% to 15% seen once. Sequenced material: whole blood. These receptors were obtained from an adult who was a healthcare worker with PCR-confirmed SARS-CoV-2 infection or an uninfected control (not recorded which). Each CDR3 is given with its conserved first and last residue. D genes are given only for firm matches. Rows may omit the clone size; those that give it use once, few, many or a size class.

>NA|NA|TRBJ1-3|TRBV10-3
TGTGCCATCAGTGGGGACAACTCTGGAAACACCATATATTTT
CAISGDNSGNTIYF
>TRBD1|few|TRBJ1-2|TRBV7-2
TGTGCCAGCAGCTTAGCTCAGGGGGCGGGCGGCTACACCTTC
CASSLAQGAGGYTF
>NA|few|TRBJ2-7|TRBV7-2
TGTGCCAGCAGCTTAGCTCGGGAGCAGTACTTC
CASSLAREQYF
>NA|NA|TRBJ2-5|TRBV29-1
TGCAGCGCCTCGATTACGGAGACCCAGTACTTC
CSASITETQYF
>NA|NA|TRBJ1-1|TRBV7-2
TGTGCCAGCAGCCTTACGCAGCAGGGCCTTGAAGCTTTCTTT
CASSLTQQGLEAFF
>TRBD1|many|TRBJ1-6|TRBV18
TGTGCCAGCTCACCCAAGACAGGGGGGAATTCACCCCTCCACTTT
CASSPKTGGNSPLHF
>NA|few|TRBJ1-4|TRBV19
TGTGCCAGTCAGCTCGTGGCCCTAGATGAAAAACTGTTTTTT
CASQLVALDEKLFF
>TRBD1|few|TRBJ1-6|TRBV6-5
TGTGCCAGCACCGCTTTAGGGACAGCTAATTCACCCCTCCACTTT
CASTALGTANSPLHF
>TRBD1|few|TRBJ1-1|TRBV4-3
TGCGCCAGCAGCCAAGGGACAGGGACTGAAGCTTTCTTT
CASSQGTGTEAFF
>TRBD1|few|TRBJ2-5|TRBV9
TGTGCCAGCAGCGTCAGGGGGTTAGGAGAGACCCAGTACTTC
CASSVRGLGETQYF
>TRBD2|NA|TRBJ2-4|TRBV7-2
TGTGCCAGCACCTTGTCTAGCGGGAAAAACATTCAGTACTTC
CASTLSSGKNIQYF
>NA|NA|TRBJ1-1|TRBV7-9
TGTGCCAGCAGCTCTAAGGGTGGTGGTGAAGCTTTCTTT
CASSSKGGGEAFF
>NA|NA|TRBJ2-7|TRBV27
TGTGCCAGCAGTTTATCACCTCAAATCTCCTACGAGCAGTACTTC
CASSLSPQISYEQYF
>TRBD2|few|TRBJ2-5|TRBV29-1
TGCAGCGTTGATTCTAGCGGGGTAGAGACCCAGTACTTC
CSVDSSGVETQYF
>TRBD2|few|TRBJ2-3|TRBV6-1
TGTGCCAGCAGTGGAAAGCGGGGGGGCGCAGATACGCAGTATTTT
CASSGKRGGADTQYF
>NA|many|TRBJ1-5|TRBV20-1
TGCAGTGCTAGAAGCCCGGGTGGACCACGGTACAATCAGCCCCAGCATTTT
CSARSPGGPRYNQPQHF
>NA|few|TRBJ1-1|TRBV2
TGTGCCAGCAGTGAGTATGGGGTGGCGAACACTGAAGCTTTCTTT
CASSEYGVANTEAFF
>NA|NA|TRBJ1-2|TRBV20-1
TGCAGTGCTAGGGAGTCAGGATACTATGGCTACACCTTC
CSARESGYYGYTF
>NA|few|TRBJ2-7|TRBV20-1
TGCAGTGCTGGGACTGGCCTCGGCGAGCAGTACTTC
CSAGTGLGEQYF
>TRBD1|NA|TRBJ1-2|TRBV5-1
TGCGCCAGCAGCTTGAAGGGGACAGAAACCTTCTATGGCTACACCTTC
CASSLKGTETFYGYTF
>NA|few|TRBJ2-2|TRBV7-9
TGTGCCAGCAGCTTTTTTCGGAGGACTTATGAAGGGGAGCTGTTTTTT
CASSFFRRTYEGELFF
>NA|NA|TRBJ1-3|TRBV6-2/TRBV6-3
TGTGCCAGCAGGCCGACGGGGTACGGAAACACCATATATTTT
CASRPTGYGNTIYF
>TRBD2|few|TRBJ2-1|TRBV29-1
TGCAGCGTTGGAGCGGGGTCCCTACGGAATGAGCAGTTCTTC
CSVGAGSLRNEQFF
>NA|NA|TRBJ1-4|TRBV5-1
TGCGCCAGCAGCCCCCCGTCGACAACTAATGAAAAACTGTTTTTT
CASSPPSTTNEKLFF
>NA|few|TRBJ2-1|TRBV7-6
TGTGCCAGCAGCCGCAGGGACCAGCGGAATGAGCAGTTCTTC
CASSRRDQRNEQFF
>NA|few|TRBJ1-5|TRBV11-3
TGTGCCAGCAGCTTATGGTTCGGGGGACAGCCCCAGCATTTT
CASSLWFGGQPQHF
>TRBD2|few|TRBJ2-3|TRBV9
TGTGCCAGCAGCGTAGTTGGCGGGGGGCGAGATACGCAGTATTTT
CASSVVGGGRDTQYF
>NA|NA|TRBJ1-1|TRBV7-9
TGTGCCAGCAGCTTTTCACTTTTGAGTGGCACTGAAGCTTTCTTT
CASSFSLLSGTEAFF
>NA|few|TRBJ1-2|TRBV6-5
TGTGCCAGCAGCACCCAAGGGGGAAGAGATGGCTACACCTTC
CASSTQGGRDGYTF
>TRBD1|NA|TRBJ1-2|TRBV3-1
TGTGCCAGCAGCCAAGGTACAGACAGGGCGTTCTCTGGCTACACCTTC
CASSQGTDRAFSGYTF
>NA|many|TRBJ2-2|TRBV5-6
TGTGCCAGCAGCTTGAGGCAGGGTGACACCGGGGAGCTGTTTTTT
CASSLRQGDTGELFF
>TRBD1|few|TRBJ2-3|TRBV6-2/TRBV6-3
TGTGCCAGCGGCGAGCCCAGGACAGGGGGGACAGATACGCAGTATTTT
CASGEPRTGGTDTQYF
>NA|NA|TRBJ2-5|TRBV5-1
TGCGCCAGCAGCTTGGGGGGCCACAAGGAGACCCAGTACTTC
CASSLGGHKETQYF
>NA|NA|TRBJ1-6|TRBV9
TGTGCCAGCAGCGTAAGTAGTGGCAGTTCACCCCTCCACTTT
CASSVSSGSSPLHF
>NA|NA|TRBJ2-7|TRBV20-1
TGCAGTGCAACAGTTAACCCTCAGCCCTACGAGCAGTACTTC
CSATVNPQPYEQYF
>TRBD1|many|TRBJ2-2|TRBV5-1
TGCGCCAGCACCCACGACAGGGCGTCGAACACCGGGGAGCTGTTTTTT
CASTHDRASNTGELFF